The present T cell receptor beta chain was sequenced within a study of CD8 T cells in Susac syndrome. Study-wide points: No clonal expansion appeared among CD4+ T cells in Susac patients.

This clonotype was recorded once. Its specificity is unknown. TEMRA cells were enriched by FACS, while CD8+ and CD4+ T cells were obtained through a negative isolation that was performed magnetically. After extraction with the RNeasy kit, roughly 0.45 to 1 ug of the RNA was reverse transcribed using random hexamers. MiXCR, applied by TCRdb to the immunoSEQ multiplex PCR reads, yields one record per CDR3 protein. The sample has around 140,000 distinct CDR3 sequences, approximately 95% seen once. This TCR was sampled from a human donor with Susac syndrome. Sequencing was done on a sample of CD4+ T cells from PBMCs.

This chain's CDR3 is CASSLQGGNSNQPQHF. CDR3 DNA: TGTGCCAGCAGTTTACAGGGGGGGAATAGCAATCAGCCCCAGCATTTT. This chain links TRBV12-3 or TRBV12-4 with TRBJ1-5; 7 bases agree with TRBD1. V shed 2 bases and J 0 bases; nucleotides not matched to a gene: 4. The CDR3 is 16 amino acids.